These 13 T cell receptor beta chains share one sample of origin, sequenced in a study of beta chain features in type 1 diabetes (dated by TCRdb to the late 2010s). Library construction relied on the immunoSEQ multiplex PCR assay. The High Capacity cDNA Reverse Transcription Kit was used to reverse transcribe all of the isolated RNA, meaning that expressed TCRB transcripts were what got sequenced. TCRdb obtained this table from immuneACCESS and retained in-frame rearrangements with V and J assigned. These tables miss some clones; where compared with another copy, unresolved V genes account for less than half of the shortfall, and the remainder is unexplained. In all, the sample holds about 180,000 clones, and 13% of those were seen once. The ten largest make up 0.5% to 0.75% of the sample. Sequencing was done on a sample of central memory CD4+ T cells from blood. These receptor sequences come from a young woman in good health.

The chain recombines TRBV29-1 with TRBJ1-2; the match to TRBD1 covers 10 bases. V lost 6 bases to trimming and J lost 6 bases; unmatched junction nucleotides: 1. CDR3 length: 11 amino acids. The germline CDR1 and CDR2 sequences are SQVTM and ANQGSEA. The CDR3 DNA reads TGCAGCGTCGGGACAGGGGATGGCTACACCTTC. As protein: CSVGTGDGYTF.

In its sample, this clone was seen a few times. The chain is built from TRBV27 and TRBJ1-2, with 7 bases lining up with TRBD1. The length of the CDR3 is 15 residues. V was pared by 4 bases and J by 4 bases, with 9 bases of the junction left unmatched. Germline CDR1 is MNHEY and CDR2 is SMNVEV (reference sequence). CDR3 nucleotide sequence: TGTGCCAGCAGTTCCGGACAGGCGTACTCCTATGGCTACACCTTC. Its translation: CASSSGQAYSYGYTF.

This clone was seen a handful of times. The chain uses TRBV27 and TRBJ1-2; D call uncertain. Trimming removed 5 bases at V and 0 bases at J, with 13 bases between. From germline, CDR1 is MNHEY and CDR2 SMNVEV (reference sequence). The CDR3 extends over 15 amino acids. DNA for the CDR3: TGTGCCAGCAGTGGTCTGAGGGCTACTAACTATGGCTACACCTTC. Translated, it gives CASSGLRATNYGYTF.

This clone was seen more than once but under ten times. This chain uses TRBV5-1 with TRBJ1-1; D is perhaps TRBD1 (5 bases). The CDR3 length is 14 residues. Deletions cut 1 base from V and 3 bases from J, with 10 bases between. Germline loops: CDR1 SGHRS, CDR2 YFSETQ. The CDR3 protein is CASSLIGGDTEAFF. In DNA form, the CDR3 reads TGCGCCAGCAGCTTGATTGGGGGGGACACTGAAGCTTTCTTT. Drawing the rest from reference TRBV5-1 and TRBJ1-1, the complete variable domain is KAGVTQTPRYLIKTRGQQVTLSCSPISGHRSVSWYQQTPGQGLQFLFEYFSETQRNKGNFPGRFSGRQFSNSRSEMNVSTLELGDSALYLCASSLIGGDTEAFFGQGTRLTVV.

This clone was observed a few times. The rearrangement uses TRBV6-5 and TRBJ1-2, with D possibly being TRBD1 (6 bases). From germline, CDR1 is MNHEY and CDR2 SVGAGI. The CDR3 length is 15 residues. Trimming removed 4 bases at V and 2 bases at J, with 14 bases between. CDR3 nucleotides: TGTGCCAGCAGTTCCCCGGGACAACGAAACTATGGCTACACCTTC. Translated, it gives CASSSPGQRNYGYTF.

This chain connects TRBV14 to TRBJ2-2, with a possible D match to TRBD2 (6 bases). The CDR3 is 14 amino acids. Per the germline V gene, CDR1 is SGHDN and CDR2 is FVKESK. V was shortened by 4 bases and J by 3 bases, with 9 bases between the two germline ends. The CDR3 region has the DNA TGTGCCAGCAGCCCCTTAGCGGACACCGGGGAGCTGTTTTTT. This encodes CASSPLADTGELFF.

This clone was observed once. The chain couples TRBV7-2 to TRBJ1-1; D is ambiguous. Trimming took off 5 bases at V and 4 bases at J, with 11 bases between the two ends. CDR1 is SGHTA and CDR2 is FQGNSA in the germline V gene. The CDR3 runs to 13 residues. The CDR3 reads CASSAGLGTEAFF. CDR3 sequence (DNA): TGTGCCAGCAGCGCCGGACTTGGCACTGAAGCTTTCTTT.

This clone occurred a few times. The genes are TRBV28 and TRBJ2-7; 15 bases match TRBD2. J gave up 3 bases and V 1 base, and 4 bases lay outside the gene matches. The CDR3 extends over 17 amino acids. Germline lookup yields CDR1 MDHEN and CDR2 SYDVKM. CDR3: CASSLSGLAGGDYEQYF. CDR3 nucleotide sequence: TGTGCCAGCAGTTTATCCGGACTAGCGGGAGGGGACTACGAGCAGTACTTC.

The chain uses TRBV10-3 and TRBJ2-1; 11 bases are shared with TRBD2. Germline V gene lookup returns CDR1 ENHRY and CDR2 SYGVKD. Trimming cost V 6 bases and J 5 bases; bases outside gene matches: 3. The CDR3 runs to 14 residues. The CDR3, as DNA: TGTGCCATCAGCCCGGGACTAGCGGACAATGAGCAGTTCTTC. Its protein is CAISPGLADNEQFF.

The chain joins TRBV27 to TRBJ2-2, with a weak D call TRBD2 (6 bases). The CDR3 extends over 14 amino acids. V shed 3 bases and J shed 4 bases, with 9 bases lying between them. Germline values: CDR1 MNHEY, CDR2 SMNVEV (reference sequence). The CDR3 coding sequence is TGTGCCAGCAGTTTTCTAGCGAGCACCGGGGAGCTGTTTTTT. This gives the protein CASSFLASTGELFF.

This clone was picked up a small number of times. This sequence joins TRBV7-3 and TRBJ2-3, with TRBD2 matching 7 bases. This CDR3 is built from 15 residues. J was trimmed by 4 bases and V by 3 bases; bases with no gene match: 7. The germline CDR1 and CDR2 sequences are SGHTA and FQGTGA. This chain's CDR3 is CASSFGGGPADTQYF. The CDR3 coding sequence is TGTGCCAGCAGCTTCGGGGGAGGGCCGGCAGATACGCAGTATTTT. The variable domain in full, with the rest retrieved from reference TRBV7-3 and TRBJ2-3, is GAGVSQTPSNKVTEKGKYVELRCDPISGHTALYWYRQSLGQGPEFLIYFQGTGAADDSGLPNDRFFAVRPEGSVSTLKIQRTERGDSAVYLCASSFGGGPADTQYFGPGTRLTVL.

This rearrangement joins TRBV2 to TRBJ1-2; D not resolved. V shed 11 bases and J shed 0 bases, with 13 bases lying between them. The CDR3 runs to 13 residues. Germline V CDR1 and CDR2: SNHLY, FYNNEI. Here the CDR3 reads CAGIRGSNYGYTF. In nucleotides, the CDR3 is TGTGCCGGAATACGCGGGTCTAACTATGGCTACACCTTC.

A few counts support this clone. This sequence joins TRBV6-1 and TRBJ2-2; 7 nucleotides agree with TRBD2. After removal of 2 bases from V and 4 bases from J, the junction contained 10 bases not matched to a gene. The length of the CDR3 is 17 residues. Germline V gives CDR1 MNHNS, CDR2 SASEGT. The CDR3 region has the DNA TGTGCCAGCAGTGAATTGGGGGGGTCAGTCGCCACCGGGGAGCTGTTTTTT. Translation gives CASSELGGSVATGELFF.